Shown below are 5 T cell receptor beta chains from a single sample sequenced in a study of T cells after yellow fever vaccination. Using its own MiXCR run on the 5' RACE reads, TCRdb lists one record per CDR3 protein. The sample has 300,000 to 450,000 distinct CDR3 sequences; approximately 6% are singletons. Sequenced material: PBMCs, taken 5 days after the yellow fever booster vaccination. Source of these receptors: a man aged 30 to 45 who received the YFV17D yellow fever vaccine.

This clonotype was observed many times. This chain joins TRBV12-3 or TRBV12-4 and TRBJ2-2; 7 positions match TRBD2. Losses at the gene ends were 4 bases for V and 4 bases for J; bases not matched to a gene: 6. The CDR3 covers 15 residues. The CDR3 DNA follows: TGTGCCAGCAGTTGGGGGGGGGTAGGCACCGGGGAGCTGTTTTTT. This gives the protein CASSWGGVGTGELFF.

To note about this clonotype: Sequence at one end of the junction differs from germline and may be a read error. DNA of the CDR3: TGTGCCAGCGGACGGACTAGCGGAAGCCGAGTAGATATGCAGTATTTT. It translates to CASGRTSGSRVDMQYF. This rearrangement joins TRBV12-3 or TRBV12-4 to TRBJ2-3, with 10 bases matching TRBD2. The CDR3 runs to 16 residues.

This clonotype was seen repeatedly, ten times or more. This chain uses TRBV20-1 with TRBJ2-1, with 11 bases aligning to TRBD2. CDR1 and CDR2 from the germline V gene are DFQATT and SNEGSKA (reference sequence). The CDR3 consists of 14 residues. With 6 bases clipped from V and 8 bases from J, the junction kept 9 bases outside the gene matches. In DNA, the CDR3 is TGCAGTGCGGCGACTAGCGGGACCCTGGATGAGCAGTTCTTC. Amino acid sequence: CSAATSGTLDEQFF.

This clonotype was picked up many times. The chain links TRBV6-2 or TRBV6-3 to TRBJ2-7, with TRBD1 as a possible D gene (5 bases). Trimming took off 3 bases at V and 0 bases at J, with 15 bases between the two ends. This CDR3 contains 16 residues. Germline V gives CDR1 MNHEY, CDR2 SVGEGT. DNA for the CDR3: TGTGCCAGCAGTTATCCCGACAGCAGCCCCTCCTACGAGCAGTACTTC. Amino acids: CASSYPDSSPSYEQYF.

This clonotype was seen ten or more times. The V gene is TRBV6-5, the J gene TRBJ2-7; D is uncertain. The V end was cut by 0 bases, the J end by 5 bases, with 11 bases between. Germline lookup yields CDR1 MNHEY and CDR2 SVGAGI. The CDR3 contains 14 residues. The CDR3 loop is CASSYSLLGNEQYF. CDR3 sequence (DNA): TGTGCCAGCAGTTACTCCTTACTGGGAAACGAGCAGTACTTC.